The next 30 T cell receptor beta chains were all read from a single sample in a study of CD8+CD57+ T cells in acquired aplastic anemia. Flow cytometry had shown expanded CD8+CD57+ cells in the patients chosen for sequencing. The study profiled TCR beta VDJ and CDR3 using genomic DNA as template. TCRdb used MiXCR to reprocess the reads, holding one entry per CDR3 protein. Among a few hundred thousand distinct CDR3 sequences listed, approximately 51% were seen once. What was sequenced was sorted CD4+, CD8+, or CD8+CD57+ T cells (not recorded which) from PBMCs. These receptors originate from a human donor with aplastic anemia.

The chain recombines TRBV7-9 with TRBJ2-7; D remains unclear. CDR1 and CDR2 from the germline V gene are SEHNR and FQNEAQ (reference sequence). V was trimmed by 4 bases and J by 2 bases, leaving 15 bases between them. This CDR3 is built from 15 residues. This chain's CDR3 is CASSSLSDGPYEQYF. The CDR3 DNA sequence: TGTGCCAGCAGCTCCCTGTCGGACGGTCCCTACGAGCAGTACTTC.

There are many counts of this clonotype. The V gene is TRBV7-6, the J gene TRBJ2-2; TRBD1 aligns across 8 bases. The CDR3 covers 16 residues. In germline, CDR1 is SGHVS, CDR2 FNYEAQ. J lost 0 bases, V lost 7 bases, and 7 bases had no gene match. CDR3 in amino acids: CASTPRDRTNTGELFF. The CDR3 DNA reads as TGTGCCAGCACCCCCCGGGACAGGACGAACACCGGGGAGCTGTTTTTT.

This clonotype appeared many times. The chain links TRBV7-2 to TRBJ1-5; D remains unclear. Trimming stripped 4 bases from V and 3 bases from J, with 13 bases between. Germline V gene lookup returns CDR1 SGHTA and CDR2 FQGNSA. The CDR3 spans 15 residues. The CDR3 DNA follows: TGTGCCAGCAGCTCAGGCAAAAGCCTCAATCAGCCCCAGCATTTT. Translation gives CASSSGKSLNQPQHF. The full variable domain, in which reference TRBV7-2 and TRBJ1-5 provide the parts outside the CDR3, is GAGVSQSPSNKVTEKGKDVELRCDPISGHTALYWYRQSLGQGLEFLIYFQGNSAPDKSGLPSDRFSAERTGGSVSTLTIQRTQQEDSAVYLCASSSGKSLNQPQHFGDGTRLSIL.

Of note for this clonotype: A much larger clone lies a single base off, so this may be a read error. This CDR3 fails to terminate in the conserved phenylalanine or tryptophan, so it likely reflects a read error. The chain links TRBV5-1 to TRBJ2-7, with 9 bases aligning to TRBD2. J was trimmed by 1 base and V by 4 bases; bases with no gene match: 6. This CDR3 has 15 residues. Germline V gives CDR1 SGHRS, CDR2 YFSETQ. The CDR3 sequence: CASSPLAGASYEQYL. Here the CDR3 DNA reads TGCGCCAGCAGCCCATTAGCGGGGGCATCCTACGAGCAGTACCTC.

This clonotype was seen only once. This chain links TRBV25-1 with TRBJ2-3; TRBD1 agrees at 9 bases. There are 16 residues in the CDR3. With 5 bases clipped from V and 4 bases from J, the junction kept 10 bases outside the gene matches. CDR1 and CDR2 from the germline V gene are MGHDK and SYGVNS. The CDR3 sequence is CASSRTTGGGPDTQYF. The CDR3 nucleotides are TGTGCCAGCAGTAGAACGACAGGGGGGGGCCCAGATACGCAGTATTTT.

This clonotype was detected a few times. This sequence joins TRBV27 and TRBJ1-1; 7 bases map to TRBD1. The CDR3 contains 14 residues. Germline CDR1 is MNHEY and CDR2 is SMNVEV (reference sequence). Trimming removed 2 bases from V and 10 bases from J; junction bases left unmatched: 10. The CDR3 DNA sequence: TGTGCCAGCAGTTTAGGGAGGGGGCACGGAGGAGCTTTCTTT. It yields the protein CASSLGRGHGGAFF.

The CDR3 reads CASSGQLEQYF. The CDR3 DNA sequence: TGTGCCAGCAGCGGACAGCTCGAGCAGTACTTC. The chain links TRBV2 to TRBJ2-7; possible D gene TRBD1, 6 bases. The CDR3 has 11 amino acids. The V end lost 6 bases, the J end lost 6 bases, and 9 bases lay between the germline ends. Germline lookup yields CDR1 SNHLY and CDR2 FYNNEI.

This clonotype was detected ten times or more. V usage is TRBV7-3 and J usage is TRBJ1-1, with no clear D. Germline V CDR1 and CDR2: SGHTA, FQGTGA. CDR3 length equals 14 residues. The V and J ends lost 1 base and 1 base respectively, with 7 bases between them. DNA of the CDR3: TGTGCCAGCAGCTTAAGCGGGAGGAACACTGAAGCTTTCTTT. Translation: CASSLSGRNTEAFF.

With regard to this clonotype: One end of the junction is discordant with germline, which a read error may explain. V gene TRBV7-8 combines with J gene TRBJ1-1, with D unresolved. The CDR3 runs to 18 residues. The germline CDR1 and CDR2 sequences are SGHVS and FQNEAQ. The CDR3 here is CASGLGGLLRFMNTEAFF. CDR3 DNA: TGTGCCAGCGGCTTAGGAGGCCTCCTTCGGTTTATGAACACTGAAGCTTTCTTT.

V and J are TRBV7-9 and TRBJ2-7, with 7 bases aligning to TRBD1. The junction had 6 bases not matched to a gene; V was cut back by 1 base and J by 3 bases. Germline lookup yields CDR1 SEHNR and CDR2 FQNEAQ (reference sequence). CDR3 size: 15 residues. The CDR3 loop is CASSLGQGEDYEQYF. CDR3 sequence (DNA): TGTGCCAGCAGCTTAGGGCAGGGGGAAGACTACGAGCAGTACTTC. The variable domain in full, completed from reference TRBV7-9 and TRBJ2-7, reads DTGVSQNPRHKITKRGQNVTFRCDPISEHNRLYWYRQTLGQGPEFLTYFQNEAQLEKSRLLSDRFSAERPKGSFSTLEIQRTEQGDSAMYLCASSLGQGEDYEQYFGPGTRLTVT.

The chain recombines TRBV20-1 with TRBJ1-2; D gene ambiguous. The CDR3 runs to 16 residues. V lost 0 bases and J 4 bases, leaving 18 bases between the germline ends. CDR1 is DFQATT, CDR2 SNEGSKA, per germline (reference sequence). DNA for the CDR3: TGCAGTGCTAGAGATCCGGGTGGGTGTCGGAGCTATGGCTACACCTTC. Its translation: CSARDPGGCRSYGYTF.

With regard to this clonotype: In this CDR3 the conserved last residue, phenylalanine or tryptophan, is missing, so a read error is likely. The chain combines TRBV20-1 with TRBJ2-5, with TRBD2 matching over 7 bases. Germline loops: CDR1 DFQATT, CDR2 SNEGSKA (reference sequence). CDR3 length equals 15 residues. V lost 2 bases to trimming and J lost 4 bases; unmatched junction nucleotides: 10. For the CDR3, the DNA is TGCAGTGCTAGACCACCTAGCGGCCGAGGAGAGACCCAGTACCTC. It specifies CSARPPSGRGETQYL.

This clonotype was seen ten or more times. V and J are TRBV2 and TRBJ1-5; perhaps TRBD1 as D (6 bases). CDR3 length: 15 amino acids. CDR1 is SNHLY and CDR2 is FYNNEI in the germline V gene. Between the trimmed V and J ends, which lost 3 bases and 9 bases, there was a span of 18 bases. The DNA for the CDR3 is TGTGCCAGCAGTGACCGGGACATCCCCCGAGTGCCCCAGCATTTT. Translating it yields CASSDRDIPRVPQHF.

This clonotype was seen only a few times. This clone may be a read error of a much larger clone one base away. The chain recombines TRBV19 with TRBJ2-4; possible D gene TRBD2, 6 bases. V lost 5 bases and J lost 6, with 20 bases in between. CDR3 length: 16 amino acids. Looked up from germline, CDR1 is LNHDA and CDR2 is SQIVND (reference sequence). This CDR3 is CASSAPLGGAPNIQYF. The CDR3 bases are TGTGCCAGTAGTGCCCCCTTGGGCGGGGCGCCAAACATTCAGTACTTC.

In this sample, this clonotype turned up a few times. The J gene is TRBJ1-6, the V gene TRBV7-3; the D is unclear. V lost 5 bases and J 4 bases, leaving 9 bases between the germline ends. CDR1 is SGHTA and CDR2 is FQGTGA in the germline V gene. CDR3 length equals 14 residues. The CDR3 sequence: CASSRSGYNSPLHF. The DNA of the CDR3 is TGTGCCAGCAGCCGTTCGGGGTATAATTCACCCCTCCACTTT. The full variable domain, rest sourced from reference TRBV7-3 and TRBJ1-6, is GAGVSQTPSNKVTEKGKYVELRCDPISGHTALYWYRQSLGQGPEFLIYFQGTGAADDSGLPNDRFFAVRPEGSVSTLKIQRTERGDSAVYLCASSRSGYNSPLHFGNGTRLTVT.

The rearrangement joins TRBV30 to TRBJ2-3, with D tentatively TRBD2 (7 bases). In germline, CDR1 is GTSNPN, CDR2 SVGIG (reference sequence). V dropped 2 bases and J dropped 2 bases, with 14 bases sitting between them. This CDR3 has 15 amino acids. The CDR3 coding sequence is TGTGCCTGGAGTTCCGGGGGGCGGGTCACAGATACGCAGTATTTT. Translation gives CAWSSGGRVTDTQYF.

This clonotype was counted ten times or more. The CDR3 DNA sequence: TGTGCCAGCCACCTTGGGGTTGGCTCCTACGAGCAGTACTTC. Residues: CASHLGVGSYEQYF. The chain employs TRBV14 and TRBJ2-7, with unresolved D. The CDR3 length is 14 residues. The germline V and J ends were trimmed by 8 bases and 0 bases, with 14 bases remaining between them. The germline CDR1 and CDR2 sequences are SGHDN and FVKESK. Full variable domain (outside the CDR3, taken from reference TRBV14 and TRBJ2-7): EAGVTQFPSHSVIEKGQTVTLRCDPISGHDNLYWYRRVMGKEIKFLLHFVKESKQDESGMPNNRFLAERTGGTYSTLKVQPAELEDSGVYFCASHLGVGSYEQYFGPGTRLTVT.

This chain joins TRBV7-9 and TRBJ2-4; D not certain. The CDR3 contains 16 residues. Germline CDR1 SEHNR, CDR2 FQNEAQ (reference sequence). Trimming removed 8 bases from V and 0 bases from J, with 17 bases in between. CDR3 sequence reads: CASGSGLTLAKNIQYF. Written as DNA, the CDR3 is TGTGCCAGCGGCTCAGGATTAACATTAGCCAAAAACATTCAGTACTTC.

There are many counts of this clonotype. The V gene is TRBV7-7, the J gene TRBJ2-5, with 13 bases that match TRBD2. Germline CDR1 reads SSHAT; CDR2 reads FNYEAQ (reference sequence). The CDR3 loop spans 16 amino acids. V was clipped by 3 bases and J by 4 bases; unmatched bases: 5. CDR3: CASSFSTSGGPETQYF. CDR3 DNA: TGTGCCAGCAGCTTCTCGACTAGCGGGGGGCCAGAGACCCAGTACTTC.

This clonotype was recorded at least ten times. The chain recombines TRBV3-1 with TRBJ1-6; possibly TRBD1 for D (5 bases). The CDR3 is 18 amino acids. The V gene lost 1 base and the J gene lost 7 bases, with 20 bases spanning the gap. The germline CDR1 and CDR2 sequences are LGHDT and YNNKEL (reference sequence). CDR3 protein: CASSQVGPWGTENSPLHF. As DNA, the CDR3 is TGTGCCAGCAGCCAAGTGGGTCCGTGGGGGACGGAGAATTCACCCCTCCACTTT. The variable domain in full, completed from reference TRBV3-1 and TRBJ1-6, reads DTAVSQTPKYLVTQMGNDKSIKCEQNLGHDTMYWYKQDSKKFLKIMFSYNNKELIINETVPNRFSPKSPDKAHLNLHINSLELGDSAVYFCASSQVGPWGTENSPLHFGNGTRLTVT.

The table lists this clonotype with many counts. V and J are TRBV7-2 and TRBJ2-7; D is unresolved. Between the trimmed V and J ends, which lost 5 bases and 3 bases, there was a span of 5 bases. This CDR3 is 11 amino acids long. The V gene's germline CDR1 is SGHTA and CDR2 FQGNSA. The CDR3 bases are TGTGCCAGCAGCCTATACTACGAGCAGTACTTC. As protein: CASSLYYEQYF.

The sample holds many counts of this clonotype. J is TRBJ2-3 and V is TRBV6-1; D may match TRBD1 or TRBD2 (6 bases each). Trimming cost V 3 bases and J 9 bases, with 13 bases left between them. The CDR3 spans 13 residues. The germline V gene has CDR1 MNHNS and CDR2 SASEGT. For the CDR3, the DNA is TGTGCCAGCAGTGAGGGGGGCGGAACGACGCAGTATTTT. Translated: CASSEGGGTTQYF.

This clonotype was counted many times. CDR3 in amino acids: CASSSGGLAGGYEQFF. The CDR3 nucleotides read TGTGCCAGCAGCTCCGGGGGACTAGCGGGGGGCTATGAGCAGTTCTTC. The chain uses TRBV5-6 and TRBJ2-1; the match to TRBD2 covers 15 bases. V was pared by 3 bases and J by 8 bases, with 6 bases of the junction left unmatched. Germline-derived CDR1 and CDR2 are SGHDT and YYEEEE. The CDR3 is 16 amino acids.

This clonotype was detected only a few times. This sequence joins TRBV6-1 and TRBJ2-7; D uncertain. V lost 3 bases to trimming and J lost 0 bases, with 12 bases between them. Germline V gene lookup returns CDR1 MNHNS and CDR2 SASEGT. CDR3 size: 15 residues. CDR3 region: CASSDEGRVSYEQYF. CDR3 coding DNA: TGTGCCAGCAGTGATGAAGGAAGGGTCTCCTACGAGCAGTACTTC.

Note on this clonotype: With a much larger clone just one base away, this may be a read error. Because the CDR3 is missing its conserved closing phenylalanine or tryptophan, this is likely a read error. V gene TRBV5-5 combines with J gene TRBJ1-4; D gene ambiguous. The germline gives CDR1 SGHKS, CDR2 YYEKEE (reference sequence). V was pared by 4 bases and J by 3 bases, with 10 bases between. The CDR3 runs 14 residues. The CDR3 DNA is TGTGCCAGCAGCCCGAGGGTGGCTAATGAAAAACTGTTTTCT. It codes for CASSPRVANEKLFS.

About this clonotype: This sequence may be a read error, since a much larger clone differs from it by one base. This chain connects TRBV6-9 to TRBJ1-2; D might be TRBD1 (5 bases). The V and J ends lost 5 bases and 8 bases respectively, with 15 bases between them. From germline, CDR1 is MNHGY and CDR2 SVAAGI. The CDR3 contains 13 residues. This chain's CDR3 is CASSRTRYDGYTF. CDR3 DNA sequence: TGTGCCAGCAGTCGGACAAGGTACGACGGCTACACCTTC.

V gene TRBV7-2 combines with J gene TRBJ1-6, with no clear D. Germline CDR1 is SGHTA and CDR2 is FQGNSA. Trimming took off 1 base at V and 0 bases at J, with 10 bases between the two ends. This CDR3 has 17 residues. The CDR3 region is CASSLGTESSYNSPLHF. CDR3 nucleotides: TGTGCCAGCAGCTTAGGAACGGAGAGCTCCTATAATTCACCCCTCCACTTT.

This clonotype was seen ten or more times. The rearrangement joins TRBV10-2 to TRBJ1-5; a weak D match, TRBD1 (6 bases). Trimming left V 7 bases short and J 2 bases short, with 27 bases between. CDR3 length equals 19 residues. In germline, CDR1 is WSHSY, CDR2 SAAADI. CDR3 coding DNA: TGCGCCAGCAAGGGAGCCCTCGGGGAGAGACAGGCGGGCAATCAGCCCCAGCATTTT. This sequence encodes CASKGALGERQAGNQPQHF.

The table lists this clonotype with a count of one. The CDR3 DNA reads TGTGCCAGCAGTTTGTCAGGATTCTATGGCTACACCTTC. Its protein is CASSLSGFYGYTF. The rearrangement links TRBV2 to TRBJ1-2; D is uncertain. The CDR3 consists of 13 residues. V lost 5 bases and J 4 bases, leaving 11 bases between the germline ends. The germline CDR1 and CDR2 sequences are SNHLY and FYNNEI.

This clonotype was detected a few times. One end of the junction does not line up with germline, which may come from a read error. The gene calls are TRBV25-1 and TRBJ1-2; TRBD1 matches 8 bases. The CDR3 is made up of 15 amino acids. Per germline, CDR1 MGHDK and CDR2 SYGVNS. The CDR3 nucleotides are TGCGCCAGCAGTGAGGCAGGGGGCTTTAACTATGGCTACACCTTC. It translates to CASSEAGGFNYGYTF.